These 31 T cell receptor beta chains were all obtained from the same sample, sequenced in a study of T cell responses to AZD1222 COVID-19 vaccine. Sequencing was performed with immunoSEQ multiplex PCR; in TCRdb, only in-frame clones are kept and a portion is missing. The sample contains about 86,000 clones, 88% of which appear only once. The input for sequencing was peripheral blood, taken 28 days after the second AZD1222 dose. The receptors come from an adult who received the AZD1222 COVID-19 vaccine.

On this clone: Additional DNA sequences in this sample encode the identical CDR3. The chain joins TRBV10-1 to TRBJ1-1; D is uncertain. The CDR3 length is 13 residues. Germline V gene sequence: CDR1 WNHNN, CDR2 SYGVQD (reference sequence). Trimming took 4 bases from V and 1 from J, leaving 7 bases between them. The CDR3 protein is CASSGAGNTEAFF. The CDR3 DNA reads TGCGCCAGCAGTGGGGCAGGGAACACTGAAGCTTTCTTT.

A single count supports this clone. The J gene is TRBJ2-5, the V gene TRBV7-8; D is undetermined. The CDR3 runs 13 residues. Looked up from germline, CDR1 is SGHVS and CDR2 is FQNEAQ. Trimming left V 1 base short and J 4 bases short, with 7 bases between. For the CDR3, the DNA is TGTGCCAGCAGCTTAGATCAGATAGAGACCCAGTACTTC. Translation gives CASSLDQIETQYF.

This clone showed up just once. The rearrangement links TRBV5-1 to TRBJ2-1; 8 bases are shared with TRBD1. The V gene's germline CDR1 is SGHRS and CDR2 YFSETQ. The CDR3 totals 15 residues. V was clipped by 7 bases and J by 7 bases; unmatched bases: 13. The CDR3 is CASQNRDRRNNEQFF. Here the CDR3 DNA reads TGCGCCAGCCAGAACCGGGACAGGCGGAATAATGAGCAGTTCTTC.

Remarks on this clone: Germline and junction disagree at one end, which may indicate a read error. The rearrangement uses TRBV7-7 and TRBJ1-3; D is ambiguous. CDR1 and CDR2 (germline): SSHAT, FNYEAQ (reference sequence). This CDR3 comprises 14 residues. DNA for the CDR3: TGTGCTAGCAGCCCAAATACCTCTGGAAACACCATATATTTT. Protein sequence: CASSPNTSGNTIYF.

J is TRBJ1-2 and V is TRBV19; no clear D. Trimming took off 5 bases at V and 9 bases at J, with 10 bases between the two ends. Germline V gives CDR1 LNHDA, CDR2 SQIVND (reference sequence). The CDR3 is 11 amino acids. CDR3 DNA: TGTGCCAGTAGTTGGTGGGATAGCTACACCTTC. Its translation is CASSWWDSYTF.

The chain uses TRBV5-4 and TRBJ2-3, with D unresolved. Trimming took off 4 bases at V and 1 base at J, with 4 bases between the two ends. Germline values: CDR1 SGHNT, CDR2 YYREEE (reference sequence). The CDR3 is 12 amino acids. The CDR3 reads CASSDGTDTQYF. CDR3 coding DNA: TGTGCCAGCAGCGACGGCACAGATACGCAGTATTTT.

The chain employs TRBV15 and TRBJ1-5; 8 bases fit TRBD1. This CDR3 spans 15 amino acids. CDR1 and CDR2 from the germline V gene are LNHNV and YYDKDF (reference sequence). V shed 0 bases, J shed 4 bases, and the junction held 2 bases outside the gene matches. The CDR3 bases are TGTGCCACCAGCAGAGATAACAGGGGGAATCAGCCCCAGCATTTT. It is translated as CATSRDNRGNQPQHF.

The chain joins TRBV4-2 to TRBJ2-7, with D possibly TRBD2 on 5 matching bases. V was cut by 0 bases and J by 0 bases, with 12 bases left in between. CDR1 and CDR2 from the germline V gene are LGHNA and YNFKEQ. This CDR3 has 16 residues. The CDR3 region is CASSQDIGSPSYEQYF. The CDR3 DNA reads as TGTGCCAGCAGCCAAGATATAGGGAGCCCCTCCTACGAGCAGTACTTC.

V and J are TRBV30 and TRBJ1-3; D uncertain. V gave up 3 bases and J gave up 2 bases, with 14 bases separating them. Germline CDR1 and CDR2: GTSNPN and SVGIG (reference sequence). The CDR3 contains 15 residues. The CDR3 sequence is CAWRSAATPGNTIYF. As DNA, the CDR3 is TGTGCCTGGAGGTCGGCGGCTACTCCTGGAAACACCATATATTTT.

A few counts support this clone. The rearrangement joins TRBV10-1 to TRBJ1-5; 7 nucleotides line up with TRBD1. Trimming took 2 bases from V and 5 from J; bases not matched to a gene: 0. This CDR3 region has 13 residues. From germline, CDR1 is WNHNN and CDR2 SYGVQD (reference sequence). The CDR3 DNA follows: TGCGCCAGCAGTGAGCAGGGGGATCAGCCCCAGCATTTT. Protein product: CASSEQGDQPQHF.

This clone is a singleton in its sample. The CDR3 is CASSPPGGRAVSSGELFF. The CDR3 nucleotides read TGTGCCAGCTCACCACCGGGCGGGAGGGCCGTCTCTTCCGGGGAGCTGTTTTTT. The rearrangement uses TRBV18 and TRBJ2-2, with 9 nucleotides matching TRBD2. Germline loops: CDR1 KGHSH, CDR2 LQKENI. Germline trimming cut 0 bases from V and 6 bases from J; bases unmatched to any gene: 11. The CDR3 is 18 amino acids.

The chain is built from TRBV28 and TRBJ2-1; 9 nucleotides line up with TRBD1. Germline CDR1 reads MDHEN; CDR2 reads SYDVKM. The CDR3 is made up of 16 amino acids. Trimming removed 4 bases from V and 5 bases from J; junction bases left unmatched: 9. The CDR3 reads CASSSGRDRDDNEQFF. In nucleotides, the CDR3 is TGTGCCAGCAGTTCGGGAAGGGACAGGGATGACAATGAGCAGTTCTTC. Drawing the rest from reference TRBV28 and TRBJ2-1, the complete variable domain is DVKVTQSSRYLVKRTGEKVFLECVQDMDHENMFWYRQDPGLGLRLIYFSYDVKMKEKGDIPEGYSVSREKKERFSLILESASTNQTSMYLCASSSGRDRDDNEQFFGPGTRLTVL.

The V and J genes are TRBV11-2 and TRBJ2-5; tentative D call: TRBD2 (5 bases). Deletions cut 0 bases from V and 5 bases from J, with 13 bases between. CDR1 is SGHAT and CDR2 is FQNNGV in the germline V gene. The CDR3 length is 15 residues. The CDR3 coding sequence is TGTGCCAGCAGCTTAGAGGCTAGCCTTTGGGAGACCCAGTACTTC. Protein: CASSLEASLWETQYF.

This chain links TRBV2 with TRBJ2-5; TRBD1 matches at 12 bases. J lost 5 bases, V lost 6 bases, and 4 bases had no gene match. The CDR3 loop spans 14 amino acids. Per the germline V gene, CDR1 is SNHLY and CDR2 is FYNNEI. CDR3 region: CASRGQGAGETQYF. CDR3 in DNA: TGTGCCAGCAGGGGACAGGGGGCGGGTGAGACCCAGTACTTC.

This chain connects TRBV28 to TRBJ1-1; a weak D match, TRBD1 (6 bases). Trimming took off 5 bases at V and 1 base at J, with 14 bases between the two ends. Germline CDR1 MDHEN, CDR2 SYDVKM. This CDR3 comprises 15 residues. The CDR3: CASSPEGRGNTEAFF. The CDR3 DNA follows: TGTGCCAGCAGTCCAGAGGGCAGGGGGAACACTGAAGCTTTCTTT.

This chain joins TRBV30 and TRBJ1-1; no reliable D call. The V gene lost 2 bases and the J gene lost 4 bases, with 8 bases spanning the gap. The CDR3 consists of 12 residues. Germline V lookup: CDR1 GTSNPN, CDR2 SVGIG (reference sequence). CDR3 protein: CAWSRGTTEAFF. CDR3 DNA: TGTGCCTGGAGTCGGGGAACCACTGAAGCTTTCTTT.

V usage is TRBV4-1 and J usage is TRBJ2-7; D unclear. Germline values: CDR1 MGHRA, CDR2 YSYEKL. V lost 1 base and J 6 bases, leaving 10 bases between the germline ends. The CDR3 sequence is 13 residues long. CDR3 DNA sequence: TGCGCCAGCAGCCAAGTTTACCCTAGCGAGCAGTACTTC. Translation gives CASSQVYPSEQYF.

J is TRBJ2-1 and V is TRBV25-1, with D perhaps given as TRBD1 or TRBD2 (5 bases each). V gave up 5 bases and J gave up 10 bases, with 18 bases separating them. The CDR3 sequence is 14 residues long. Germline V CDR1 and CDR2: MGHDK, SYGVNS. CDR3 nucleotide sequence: TGTGCCAGCAGTAACGATCCGGGACCCTCGGAGCAGTTCTTC. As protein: CASSNDPGPSEQFF.

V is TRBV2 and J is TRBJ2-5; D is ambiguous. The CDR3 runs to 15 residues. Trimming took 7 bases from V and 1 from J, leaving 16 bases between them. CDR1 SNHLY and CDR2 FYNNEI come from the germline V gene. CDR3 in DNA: TGTGCCAGCATAGAAGGGTCAGCCTTCCAAGAGACCCAGTACTTC. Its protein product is CASIEGSAFQETQYF.

The DNA for the CDR3 is TGTGCCAGCAGTTCGACAGGGGGTCCCTATGGCTACACCTTC. It is translated as CASSSTGGPYGYTF. V and J are TRBV11-2 and TRBJ1-2, with TRBD1 matching over 9 bases. The V and J ends lost 6 bases and 4 bases, in that order; junction bases with no gene match: 6. The length of the CDR3 is 14 residues. The V gene's germline CDR1 is SGHAT and CDR2 FQNNGV.

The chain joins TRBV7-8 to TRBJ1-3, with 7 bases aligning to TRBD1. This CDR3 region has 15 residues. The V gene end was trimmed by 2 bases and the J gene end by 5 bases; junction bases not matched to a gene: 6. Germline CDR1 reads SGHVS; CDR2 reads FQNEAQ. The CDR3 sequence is CASSLQTGQRNTIYF. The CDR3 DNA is TGTGCCAGCAGCTTACAGACAGGGCAGAGAAACACCATATATTTT.

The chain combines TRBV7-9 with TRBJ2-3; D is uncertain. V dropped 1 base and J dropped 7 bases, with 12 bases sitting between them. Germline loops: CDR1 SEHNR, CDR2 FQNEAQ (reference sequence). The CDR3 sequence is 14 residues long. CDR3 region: CASSLGPRDNTQYF. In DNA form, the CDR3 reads TGTGCCAGCAGCTTAGGCCCCAGAGATAATACGCAGTATTTT.

The CDR3: CASSLVGTLGNTIYF. The CDR3 nucleotides are TGTGCCAGCAGCTTAGTTGGGACCCTAGGAAACACCATATATTTT. This chain links TRBV11-2 with TRBJ1-3; D might be TRBD1 (5 bases). This CDR3 is built from 15 residues. Trimming left V 1 base short and J 4 bases short, with 11 bases between. CDR1 SGHAT and CDR2 FQNNGV come from the germline V gene.

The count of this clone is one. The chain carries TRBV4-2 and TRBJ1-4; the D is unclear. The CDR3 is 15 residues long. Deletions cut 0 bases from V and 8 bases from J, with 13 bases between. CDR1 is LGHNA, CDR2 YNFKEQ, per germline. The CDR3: CASSQEGGKEEKLFF. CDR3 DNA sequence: TGTGCCAGCAGCCAAGAGGGAGGGAAAGAAGAAAAACTGTTTTTT.

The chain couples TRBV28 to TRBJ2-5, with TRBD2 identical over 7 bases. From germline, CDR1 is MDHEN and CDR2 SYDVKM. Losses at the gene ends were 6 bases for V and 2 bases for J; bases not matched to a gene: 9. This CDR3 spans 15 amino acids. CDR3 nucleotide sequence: TGTGCCAGCAGCCCCCCAGGGAGGGATCAAGAGACCCAGTACTTC. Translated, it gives CASSPPGRDQETQYF.

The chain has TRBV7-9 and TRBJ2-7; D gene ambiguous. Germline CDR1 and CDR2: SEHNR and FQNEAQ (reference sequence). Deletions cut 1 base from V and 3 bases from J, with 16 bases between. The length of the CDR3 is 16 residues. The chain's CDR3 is CASSLVQAALFYEQYF. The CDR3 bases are TGTGCCAGCAGCTTAGTGCAGGCCGCACTATTCTACGAGCAGTACTTC.

The CDR3 nucleotides are TGTGCCAGCAGTTACCAGCGGGAGTATGGCGAGCAGTACTTC. This gives the protein CASSYQREYGEQYF. V usage is TRBV6-2 or TRBV6-3 and J usage is TRBJ2-7; 8 bases match TRBD2. V was clipped by 2 bases and J by 6 bases; unmatched bases: 6. The CDR3 has 14 residues. CDR1 is MNHEY and CDR2 is SVGEGT in the germline V gene.

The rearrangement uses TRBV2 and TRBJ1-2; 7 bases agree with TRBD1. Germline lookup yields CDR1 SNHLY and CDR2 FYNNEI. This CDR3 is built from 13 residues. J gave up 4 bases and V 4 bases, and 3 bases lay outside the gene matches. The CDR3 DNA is TGTGCCAGCAGTGGACAGGGAGGCTATGGCTACACCTTC. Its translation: CASSGQGGYGYTF.

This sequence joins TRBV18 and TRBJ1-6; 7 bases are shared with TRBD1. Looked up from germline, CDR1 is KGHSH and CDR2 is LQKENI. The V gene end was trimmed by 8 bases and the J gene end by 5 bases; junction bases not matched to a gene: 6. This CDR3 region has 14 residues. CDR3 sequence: CASGRDRDNSPLHF. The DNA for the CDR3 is TGTGCCAGCGGGCGCGACAGGGATAATTCACCCCTCCACTTT.

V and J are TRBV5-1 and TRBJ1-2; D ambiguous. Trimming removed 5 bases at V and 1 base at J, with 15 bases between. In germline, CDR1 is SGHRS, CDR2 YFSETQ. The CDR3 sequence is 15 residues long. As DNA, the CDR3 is TGCGCCAGCAGAGACATTGGCAACCTTAACTATGGCTACACCTTC. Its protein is CASRDIGNLNYGYTF.

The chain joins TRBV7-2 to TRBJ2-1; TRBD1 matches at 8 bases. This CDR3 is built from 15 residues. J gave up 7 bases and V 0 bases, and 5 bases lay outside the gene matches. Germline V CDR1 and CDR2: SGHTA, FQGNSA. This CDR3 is CASSLARGLLNEQFF. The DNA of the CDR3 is TGTGCCAGCAGCTTAGCCAGGGGGCTTCTAAATGAGCAGTTCTTC.